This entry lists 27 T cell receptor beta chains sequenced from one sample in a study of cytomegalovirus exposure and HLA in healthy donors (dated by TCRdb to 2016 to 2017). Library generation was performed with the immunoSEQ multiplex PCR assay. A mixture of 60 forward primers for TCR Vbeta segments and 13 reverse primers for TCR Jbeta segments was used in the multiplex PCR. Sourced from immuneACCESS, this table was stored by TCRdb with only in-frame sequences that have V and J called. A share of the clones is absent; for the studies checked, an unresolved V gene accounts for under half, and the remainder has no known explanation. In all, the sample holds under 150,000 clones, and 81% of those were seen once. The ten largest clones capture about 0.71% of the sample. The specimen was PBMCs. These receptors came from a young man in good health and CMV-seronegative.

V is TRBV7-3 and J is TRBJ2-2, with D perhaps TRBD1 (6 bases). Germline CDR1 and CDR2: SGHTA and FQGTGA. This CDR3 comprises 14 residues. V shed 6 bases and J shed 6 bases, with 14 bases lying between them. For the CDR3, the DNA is TGTGCCAGCAGACTCCACAGGGATCCCGGGGAGCTGTTTTTT. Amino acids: CASRLHRDPGELFF.

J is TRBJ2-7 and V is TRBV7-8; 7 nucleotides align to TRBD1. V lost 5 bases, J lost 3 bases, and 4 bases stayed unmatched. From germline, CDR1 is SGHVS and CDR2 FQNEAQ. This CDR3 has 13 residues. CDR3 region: CASSTDRVYEQYF. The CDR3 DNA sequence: TGTGCCAGCAGCACCGACAGGGTCTACGAGCAGTACTTC. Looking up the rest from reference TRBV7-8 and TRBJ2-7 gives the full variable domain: GAGVSQSPRYKVAKRGQDVALRCDPISGHVSLFWYQQALGQGPEFLTYFQNEAQLDKSGLPSDRFFAERPEGSVSTLKIQRTQQEDSAVYLCASSTDRVYEQYFGPGTRLTVT.

As DNA, the CDR3 is TGTGCCAGCAGCTCCCGACAGGGGCTAAGCACAGATACGCAGTATTTT. Translated: CASSSRQGLSTDTQYF. The chain employs TRBV13 and TRBJ2-3; the match to TRBD1 covers 8 bases. Germline CDR1 and CDR2: PRHDT and FYEKMQ (reference sequence). This CDR3 is 16 amino acids long. The junction had 6 bases not matched to a gene; V was cut back by 4 bases and J by 0 bases.

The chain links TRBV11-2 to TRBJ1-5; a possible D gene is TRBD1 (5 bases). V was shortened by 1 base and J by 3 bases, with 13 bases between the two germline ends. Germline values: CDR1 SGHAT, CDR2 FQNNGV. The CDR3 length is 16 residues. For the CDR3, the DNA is TGTGCCAGCAGCTTAGGATCAGGGACTACCAATCAGCCCCAGCATTTT. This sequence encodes CASSLGSGTTNQPQHF.

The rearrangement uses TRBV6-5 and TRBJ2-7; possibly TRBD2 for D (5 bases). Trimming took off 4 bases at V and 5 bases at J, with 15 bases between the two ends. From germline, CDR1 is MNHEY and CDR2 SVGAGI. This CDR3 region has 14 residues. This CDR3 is CASSSRTAWHEQYF. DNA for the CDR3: TGTGCCAGCAGTTCCCGGACTGCTTGGCACGAGCAGTACTTC.

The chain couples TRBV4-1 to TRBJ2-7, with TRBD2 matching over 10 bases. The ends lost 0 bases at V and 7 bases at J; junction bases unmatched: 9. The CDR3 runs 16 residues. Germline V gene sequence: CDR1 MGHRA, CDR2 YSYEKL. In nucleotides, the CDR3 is TGCGCCAGCAGCCAAGAAGGTCTAGCGGGGGCCGGGGAGCAGTACTTC. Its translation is CASSQEGLAGAGEQYF.

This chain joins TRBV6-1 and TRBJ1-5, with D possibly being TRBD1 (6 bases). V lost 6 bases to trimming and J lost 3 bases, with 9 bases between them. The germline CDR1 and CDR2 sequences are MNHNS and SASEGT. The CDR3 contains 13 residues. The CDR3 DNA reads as TGTGCCAGCAGGGGGGACACCAATCAGCCCCAGCATTTT. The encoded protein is CASRGDTNQPQHF.

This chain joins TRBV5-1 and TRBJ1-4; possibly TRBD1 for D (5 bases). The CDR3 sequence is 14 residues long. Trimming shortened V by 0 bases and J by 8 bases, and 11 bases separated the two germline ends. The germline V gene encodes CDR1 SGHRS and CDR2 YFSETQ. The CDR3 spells CASSLGGVGEKLFF. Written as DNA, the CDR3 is TGCGCCAGCAGCTTGGGGGGCGTTGGGGAAAAACTGTTTTTT.

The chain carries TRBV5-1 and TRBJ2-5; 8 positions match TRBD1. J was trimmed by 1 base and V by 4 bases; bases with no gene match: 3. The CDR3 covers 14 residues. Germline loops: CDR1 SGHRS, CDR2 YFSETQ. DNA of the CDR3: TGCGCCAGCAGCAGGACAGGGTCCCAAGAGACCCAGTACTTC. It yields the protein CASSRTGSQETQYF.

In nucleotides, the CDR3 is TGTGCCAGCAGCCACTCGATAACAGGGGACCAAGAGACCCAGTACTTC. It yields the protein CASSHSITGDQETQYF. The J gene is TRBJ2-5, the V gene TRBV4-2; 7 bases align to TRBD1. Germline V CDR1 and CDR2: LGHNA, YNFKEQ. The CDR3 runs 16 residues. The J segment lost 0 bases and the V segment lost 3 bases, leaving 7 bases of the junction unmatched.

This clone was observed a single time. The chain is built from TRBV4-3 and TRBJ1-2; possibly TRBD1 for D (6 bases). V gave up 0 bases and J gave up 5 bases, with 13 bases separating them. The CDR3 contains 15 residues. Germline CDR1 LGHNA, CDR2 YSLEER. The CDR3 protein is CASSQDRGAGYGYTF. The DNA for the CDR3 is TGCGCCAGCAGCCAAGACCGGGGGGCAGGATATGGCTACACCTTC.

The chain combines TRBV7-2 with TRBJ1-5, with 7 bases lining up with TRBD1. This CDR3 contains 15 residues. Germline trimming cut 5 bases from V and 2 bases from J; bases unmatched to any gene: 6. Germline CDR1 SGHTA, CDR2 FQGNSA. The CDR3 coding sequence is TGTGCCAGCAGCCGGGACAGAGGCCGCAATCAGCCCCAGCATTTT. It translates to CASSRDRGRNQPQHF.

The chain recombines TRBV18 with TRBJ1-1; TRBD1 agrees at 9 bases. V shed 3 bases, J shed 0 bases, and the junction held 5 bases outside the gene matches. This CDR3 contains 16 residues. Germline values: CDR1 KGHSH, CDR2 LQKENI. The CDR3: CASSPRDRAVNTEAFF. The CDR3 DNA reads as TGTGCCAGCTCACCTAGGGACAGGGCGGTGAACACTGAAGCTTTCTTT.

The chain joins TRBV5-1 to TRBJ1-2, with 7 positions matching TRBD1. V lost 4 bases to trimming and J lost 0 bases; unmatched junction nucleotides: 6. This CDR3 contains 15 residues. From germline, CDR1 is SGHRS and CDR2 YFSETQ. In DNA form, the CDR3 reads TGCGCCAGCAGCAACGGACAGGCGACTAACTATGGCTACACCTTC. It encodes CASSNGQATNYGYTF.

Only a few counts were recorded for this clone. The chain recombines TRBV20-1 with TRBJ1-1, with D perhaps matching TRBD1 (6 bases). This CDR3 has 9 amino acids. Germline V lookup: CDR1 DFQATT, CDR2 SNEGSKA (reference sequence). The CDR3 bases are TGCCTGGGCAGGGGTGAAGCTTTCTTT. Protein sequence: CLGRGEAFF.

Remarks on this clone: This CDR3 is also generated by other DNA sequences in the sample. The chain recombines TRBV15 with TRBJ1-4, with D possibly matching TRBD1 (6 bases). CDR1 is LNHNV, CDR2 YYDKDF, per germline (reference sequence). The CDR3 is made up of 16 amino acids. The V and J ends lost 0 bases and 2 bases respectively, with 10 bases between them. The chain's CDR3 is CATSRDRQGTNEKLFF. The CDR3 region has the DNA TGTGCCACCAGCAGAGACAGGCAGGGGACTAATGAAAAACTGTTTTTT.

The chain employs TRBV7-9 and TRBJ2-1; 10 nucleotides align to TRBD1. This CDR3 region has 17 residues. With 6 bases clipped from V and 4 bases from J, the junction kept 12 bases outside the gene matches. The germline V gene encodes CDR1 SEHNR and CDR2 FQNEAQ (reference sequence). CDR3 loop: CASRDGTGARVYNEQFF. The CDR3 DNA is TGTGCCAGCAGAGACGGGACAGGGGCTAGGGTTTACAATGAGCAGTTCTTC. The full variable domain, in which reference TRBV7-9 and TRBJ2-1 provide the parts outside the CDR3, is DTGVSQNPRHKITKRGQNVTFRCDPISEHNRLYWYRQTLGQGPEFLTYFQNEAQLEKSRLLSDRFSAERPKGSFSTLEIQRTEQGDSAMYLCASRDGTGARVYNEQFFGPGTRLTVL.

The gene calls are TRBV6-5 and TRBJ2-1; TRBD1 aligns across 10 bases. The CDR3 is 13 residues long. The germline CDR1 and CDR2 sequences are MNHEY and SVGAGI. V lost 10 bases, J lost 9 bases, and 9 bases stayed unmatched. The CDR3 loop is CATAGQGVGEQFF. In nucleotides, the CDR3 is TGTGCCACTGCCGGACAGGGGGTTGGTGAGCAGTTCTTC.

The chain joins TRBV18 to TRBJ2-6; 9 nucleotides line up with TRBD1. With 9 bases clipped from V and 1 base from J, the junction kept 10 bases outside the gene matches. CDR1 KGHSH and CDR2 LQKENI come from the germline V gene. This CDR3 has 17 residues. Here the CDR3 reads CASTPRDRASGANVLTF. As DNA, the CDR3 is TGTGCCAGTACACCCCGGGACAGGGCTTCTGGGGCCAACGTCCTGACTTTC.

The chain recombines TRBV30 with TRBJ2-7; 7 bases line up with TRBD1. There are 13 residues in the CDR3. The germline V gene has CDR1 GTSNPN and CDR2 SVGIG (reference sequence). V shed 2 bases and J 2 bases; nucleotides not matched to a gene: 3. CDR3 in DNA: TGTGCCTGGAGTAGGGGACAGACCTACGAGCAGTACTTC. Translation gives CAWSRGQTYEQYF. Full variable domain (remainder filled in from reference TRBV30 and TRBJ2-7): SQTIHQWPATLVQPVGSPLSLECTVEGTSNPNLYWYRQAAGRGLQLLFYSVGIGQISSEVPQNLSASRPQDRQFILSSKKLLLSDSGFYLCAWSRGQTYEQYFGPGTRLTVT.

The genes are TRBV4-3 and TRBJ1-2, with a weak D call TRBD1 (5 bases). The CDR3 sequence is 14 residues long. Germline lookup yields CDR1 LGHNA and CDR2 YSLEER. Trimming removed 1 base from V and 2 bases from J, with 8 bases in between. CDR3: CASSQVKGNYGYTF. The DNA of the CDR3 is TGCGCCAGCAGCCAAGTAAAGGGGAACTATGGCTACACCTTC.

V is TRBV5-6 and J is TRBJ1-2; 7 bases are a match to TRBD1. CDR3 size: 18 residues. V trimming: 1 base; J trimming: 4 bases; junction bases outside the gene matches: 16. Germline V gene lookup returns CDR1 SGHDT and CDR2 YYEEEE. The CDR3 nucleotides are TGTGCCAGCAGCTTGCCGCGGAACCCGGGACAGAGATTCTATGGCTACACCTTC. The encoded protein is CASSLPRNPGQRFYGYTF.

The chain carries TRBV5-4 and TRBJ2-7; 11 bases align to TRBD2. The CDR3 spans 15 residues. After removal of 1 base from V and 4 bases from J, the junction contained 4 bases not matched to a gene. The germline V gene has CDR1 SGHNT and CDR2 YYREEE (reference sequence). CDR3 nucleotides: TGTGCCAGCAGCTTGATAGCGGGGGGGGAATACGAGCAGTACTTC. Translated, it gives CASSLIAGGEYEQYF.

The CDR3 sequence is CASSPIQGRRTTYGYTF. CDR3 nucleotide sequence: TGTGCCAGCAGCCCGATCCAGGGGCGGAGGACGACCTATGGCTACACCTTC. The chain carries TRBV11-2 and TRBJ1-2; D might be TRBD1 (6 bases). The CDR3 spans 17 residues. V shed 5 bases and J shed 4 bases, with 23 bases lying between them. Germline CDR1 SGHAT, CDR2 FQNNGV.

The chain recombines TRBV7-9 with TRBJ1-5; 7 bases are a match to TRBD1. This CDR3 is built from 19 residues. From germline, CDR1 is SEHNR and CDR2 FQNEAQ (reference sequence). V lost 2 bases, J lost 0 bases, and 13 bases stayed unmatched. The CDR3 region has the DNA TGTGCCAGCAGCTTATCCAATGGGGACAGCAAGTATAGCAATCAGCCCCAGCATTTT. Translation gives CASSLSNGDSKYSNQPQHF.

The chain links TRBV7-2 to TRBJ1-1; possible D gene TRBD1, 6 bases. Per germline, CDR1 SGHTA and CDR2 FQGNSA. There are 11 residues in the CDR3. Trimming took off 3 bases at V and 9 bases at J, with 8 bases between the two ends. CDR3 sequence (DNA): TGTGCCAGCAGCTTTGGGGACAAAGCTTTCTTT. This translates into CASSFGDKAFF.

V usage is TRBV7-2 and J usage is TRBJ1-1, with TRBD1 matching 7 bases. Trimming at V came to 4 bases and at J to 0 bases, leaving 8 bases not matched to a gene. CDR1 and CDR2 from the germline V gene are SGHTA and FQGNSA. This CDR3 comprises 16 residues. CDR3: CASSSQGVLMNTEAFF. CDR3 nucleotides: TGTGCCAGCAGCTCGCAGGGGGTGCTAATGAACACTGAAGCTTTCTTT.